These 2 T cell receptor beta chains share one sample of origin, sequenced in a study of cytomegalovirus exposure and HLA in healthy donors. 13 Jbeta primers and 60 Vbeta primers were used for the PCR. The table came from immunoSEQ multiplex PCR; TCRdb's copy has only in-frame clones and leaves some out. The sample consists of about 50,000 clones, less than 85% of them appearing once. Sequenced input: PBMCs. All receptors derive from a man under 40 in good health and CMV-seropositive.

The chain links TRBV9 to TRBJ2-2, with a weak D call TRBD2 (5 bases). CDR3 size: 13 residues. Trimming cost V 0 bases and J 6 bases, with 6 bases left between them. Germline-derived CDR1 and CDR2 are SGDLS and YYNGEE. The CDR3 bases are TGTGCCAGCAGCGTAGACGGGGCCGGGGAGCTGTTTTTT. Its protein is CASSVDGAGELFF.

The chain links TRBV4-1 to TRBJ2-7, with 9 positions matching TRBD1. The J segment lost 2 bases and the V segment lost 4 bases, leaving 6 bases of the junction unmatched. Germline V CDR1 and CDR2: MGHRA, YSYEKL. The CDR3 consists of 15 residues. CDR3 region: CASSLSGTGTYEQYF. CDR3 bases: TGCGCCAGCAGCCTCAGCGGGACAGGGACCTACGAGCAGTACTTC.